Sequencing of this T cell receptor (beta chain) was carried out in a study of technical replicates of blood from a handful of donors (dated by TCRdb to 2015 to 2018). As for this clone: What this receptor recognizes is not known. Base qualities are missing; no much larger clone stands one base away.

The library was obtained by the immunoSEQ multiplex PCR assay. In TCRdb, the immuneACCESS table is reduced to in-frame sequences with V and J assigned. These tables do not hold every clone; where another copy was compared, an unresolved V gene accounts for under half, and the others remain unexplained. The sample contains roughly 85,000 clones, 94% of them found a single time. The top ten clones comprise 0.26% of the sample. V gives up 2 bases and J gives up 1 base, and the segment between their germline ends measures 11 bases. For CDR1 and CDR2, the germline V gene lists MDHEN and SYDVKM. Its CDR3 holds 15 amino acids, cysteine through phenylalanine. Only the CDR3 part of the read is kept: 45 bases, read in frame from the first base.

The sequence derives from a human donor in good health. The material sequenced was T cells isolated from PBMCs. The rearranged chain carries TRBV28 and TRBJ1-1; the D gene identity is not certain. The DNA reads TGTGCCAGCAGTTTAGTTAACAGACCGAACACTGAAGCTTTCTTT. It translates to CASSLVNRPNTEAFF.